One and the same sample provided the 15 T cell receptor beta chains below, sequenced in a study of metastatic and nonmetastatic thyroid tumors. Until they underwent thyroid surgery, no patient had received any treatment. TCRdb reprocessed the PCR reads via MiXCR. This sample has 30,000 to 35,000 clones, with under 25% found just once. The sample comprised tumor tissue. Every receptor here comes from a male donor with papillary thyroid cancer or a benign thyroid nodule (not recorded which). Some clones in this sample may be carry-over from other donors' samples.

The table lists this clone with a few counts. One end of the junction is discordant with germline, which a read error may explain. The rearrangement joins TRBV6-1 to TRBJ2-3, with 7 bases fitting TRBD2. CDR1 is MNHNS and CDR2 is SASEGT in the germline V gene. This CDR3 is 15 amino acids long. DNA of the CDR3: TGCGCCAGCAGACAAACTAGCGTGAGAAGAGATACGCAGTATTTT. Protein product: CASRQTSVRRDTQYF.

The table lists this clone with many counts. The chain employs TRBV3-1 and TRBJ2-7; D is undetermined. Germline CDR1 and CDR2: LGHDT and YNNKEL (reference sequence). This CDR3 has 13 residues. Trimming shortened V by 0 bases and J by 3 bases, and 6 bases separated the two germline ends. The CDR3 DNA follows: TGTGCCAGCAGCCAAGATATTAACTACGAGCAGTACTTC. Protein product: CASSQDINYEQYF.

This clone was seen ten or more times. V usage is TRBV3-1 and J usage is TRBJ1-2; no reliable D call. The V end lost 3 bases, the J end lost 7 bases, and 12 bases lay between the germline ends. Germline lookup yields CDR1 LGHDT and CDR2 YNNKEL (reference sequence). CDR3 length: 13 amino acids. This CDR3 reads CASSQTGYSGYTF. CDR3 in DNA: TGTGCCAGCAGCCAGACGGGATACTCTGGCTACACCTTC.

This clone occurred a few times. The chain couples TRBV12-3 or TRBV12-4 to TRBJ1-6; D perhaps matches TRBD1 (5 bases). Trimming removed 4 bases at V and 7 bases at J, with 8 bases between. This CDR3 spans 13 amino acids. CDR3 bases: TGTGCCAGCAGTTGGGGCCTGAATTCACCCCTCCACTTT. This encodes CASSWGLNSPLHF.

This clone was seen many times. The J gene is TRBJ2-7, the V gene TRBV5-1; a weak D match, TRBD1 (5 bases). V lost 4 bases and J lost 3, with 14 bases in between. The germline gives CDR1 SGHRS, CDR2 YFSETQ. This CDR3 region has 14 residues. CDR3 protein: CASSLTAPRYEQYF. DNA of the CDR3: TGCGCCAGCAGCCTGACAGCCCCCCGCTACGAGCAGTACTTC.

This clone was detected ten times or more. This chain uses TRBV7-3 with TRBJ1-5, with unresolved D. The germline V and J ends were trimmed by 3 bases and 5 bases, with 8 bases remaining between them. The CDR3 has 13 amino acids. Germline V gene lookup returns CDR1 SGHTA and CDR2 FQGTGA. The CDR3 here is CASSFGADQPQHF. CDR3 nucleotides: TGTGCCAGCAGCTTTGGTGCCGATCAGCCCCAGCATTTT.

To note about this clone: A much bigger clone sits one base away, suggesting this may be a read error. The rearrangement joins TRBV4-1 to TRBJ2-5; 9 positions match TRBD1. This CDR3 comprises 15 residues. Unmatched junction bases numbered 6, after V lost 2 bases and J lost 5 bases. CDR1 is MGHRA and CDR2 is YSYEKL in the germline V gene. The CDR3 sequence: CASSQQQGALETQYF. In DNA, the CDR3 is TGCGCCAGCAGCCAACAACAGGGGGCATTGGAGACCCAGTACTTC.

This clone was counted many times. Other DNA sequences in the sample encode the same CDR3. The V call is TRBV10-3, the J call TRBJ1-2; D unclear. The CDR3 runs 12 residues. V lost 4 bases and J lost 7, with 10 bases in between. Germline loops: CDR1 ENHRY, CDR2 SYGVKD. The CDR3 sequence is CAISGDSGGYTF. CDR3 bases: TGTGCCATCAGTGGAGATTCGGGTGGCTACACCTTC.

By its share, this clone is medium-sized. The chain links TRBV27 to TRBJ2-7; D ambiguous. Germline V gene data show CDR1 as MNHEY and CDR2 as SMNVEV (reference sequence). There are 11 residues in the CDR3. The V end was cut by 3 bases, the J end by 3 bases, with 3 bases between. CDR3 protein: CASSFSYEQYF. The CDR3 DNA reads as TGTGCCAGCAGTTTTAGCTACGAGCAGTACTTC.

As for this clone: At one of its ends the junction is not consistent with the germline gene, which may arise from a read error. This chain uses TRBV20-1 with TRBJ2-7, with 8 positions matching TRBD1. This CDR3 has 14 amino acids. The germline V gene has CDR1 DFQATT and CDR2 SNEGSKA (reference sequence). CDR3 nucleotide sequence: TGCAGTGCGCAGAGGCCAGGGGGCTCCTACGAGGAGTACTTC. Its translation: CSAQRPGGSYEEYF.

This clone was observed a handful of times. The chain combines TRBV24-1 with TRBJ1-2, with no clear D. Trimming took off 11 bases at V and 2 bases at J, with 20 bases between the two ends. The germline CDR1 and CDR2 sequences are KGHDR and SFDVKD. There are 15 residues in the CDR3. The DNA for the CDR3 is TGTGCCAGTAATCCGTGGGGAAGTGTGAACTATGGCTACACCTTC. Its translation is CASNPWGSVNYGYTF.

This clone was picked up a small number of times. V usage is TRBV28 and J usage is TRBJ2-7, with D unclear. The V end was cut by 5 bases, the J end by 2 bases, with 10 bases between. Germline V lookup: CDR1 MDHEN, CDR2 SYDVKM. CDR3 length equals 13 residues. CDR3 sequence (DNA): TGTGCCAGCAGTATCGAAGGGCCCTACGAGCAGTACTTC. This sequence encodes CASSIEGPYEQYF.

This clone appeared a few times. A clone one base away is much larger, so this may be a read error. This sample also contains other DNA sequences that code for the same CDR3. The chain is built from TRBV9 and TRBJ2-3; 8 positions agree with TRBD1. Germline V CDR1 and CDR2: SGDLS, YYNGEE. This CDR3 is built from 15 residues. With 3 bases clipped from V and 4 bases from J, the junction kept 7 bases outside the gene matches. The CDR3: CASSAQTGVADTQYF. The CDR3 coding sequence is TGTGCCAGCAGCGCACAGACAGGGGTTGCAGATACGCAGTATTTT. Using reference TRBV9 and TRBJ2-3 for the parts outside the CDR3, the full variable domain is DSGVTQTPKHLITATGQRVTLRCSPRSGDLSVYWYQQSLDQGLQFLIQYYNGEERAKGNILERFSAQQFPDLHSELNLSSLELGDSALYFCASSAQTGVADTQYFGPGTRLTVL.

The CDR3 protein is CASSQDAGANVLTF. The CDR3 coding sequence is TGTGCCAGCAGCCAAGATGCTGGGGCCAACGTCCTGACTTTC. This sequence joins TRBV3-1 and TRBJ2-6, with unresolved D. The V end was cut by 0 bases, the J end by 2 bases, with 2 bases between. CDR1 LGHDT and CDR2 YNNKEL come from the germline V gene (reference sequence). The CDR3 consists of 14 residues.

Notes on this clone: Just one base apart from a much larger clone, this may be a read error. The V and J genes are TRBV29-1 and TRBJ2-7, with 11 positions matching TRBD1. Looked up from germline, CDR1 is SQVTM and CDR2 is ANQGSEA. The length of the CDR3 is 12 residues. The CDR3 here is CSIEDRGREQHF. CDR3 DNA: TGCAGCATTGAGGACAGGGGGCGTGAGCAGCACTTC.